This T cell receptor beta chain was sequenced during a study of cytomegalovirus exposure and HLA in healthy donors. CDR1 is LNHDA and CDR2 is SQIVND in the germline V gene (reference sequence). The CDR3 runs 19 residues. The V and J ends lost 6 bases and 3 bases respectively, with 27 bases between them. A multiplex PCR was run with 60 Vbeta primers and 13 Jbeta primers. Sequencing was performed with immunoSEQ multiplex PCR; in TCRdb, only in-frame clones are kept and a portion is missing. The sample contains more than 150,000 clones, 70% to 90% of which appear only once. The TCR was taken from a man in his late teens or twenties in good health and CMV-seropositive. V usage is TRBV19 and J usage is TRBJ1-5; the D gene is possibly TRBD1 (6 bases). The specimen was PBMCs. The CDR3 nucleotides read TGTGCCAGTAGCGGTGGGGAACAGGGCCTTTTTATGATCAATCAGCCCCAGCATTTT. Translated, it gives CASSGGEQGLFMINQPQHF. The full variable domain, in which reference TRBV19 and TRBJ1-5 provide the parts outside the CDR3, is DGGITQSPKYLFRKEGQNVTLSCEQNLNHDAMYWYRQDPGQGLRLIYYSQIVNDFQKGDIAEGYSVSREKKESFPLTVTSAQKNPTAFYLCASSGGEQGLFMINQPQHFGDGTRLSIL.